One and the same sample provided the 6 T cell receptor beta chains below, sequenced in a study of OX40 agonist ivuxolimab in advanced cancers. Using immunoSEQ multiplex PCR, the repertoire was profiled, and TCRdb retains in-frame clones only, with some absent. Of over 75,000 clones detected, around 88% appear once; the ten largest clones hold 1.4% to 1.5%. The specimen was CD4+ or CD8+ T cells sorted from blood, collected in a trial of the OX40 agonist ivuxolimab. All receptors derive from an adult with an advanced solid tumor such as melanoma, head and neck, liver or kidney cancer.

This clone was recorded a few times. This chain links TRBV29-1 with TRBJ1-1; D not resolved. The germline V gene encodes CDR1 SQVTM and CDR2 ANQGSEA. CDR3 size: 10 residues. V was clipped by 7 bases and J by 1 base, with 4 bases between them. The CDR3 protein is CSGGNTEAFF. The CDR3 DNA sequence: TGCAGCGGTGGGAACACTGAAGCTTTCTTT.

The V gene is TRBV11-3, the J gene TRBJ2-3, with a possible D match to TRBD2 (5 bases). Germline V lookup: CDR1 SGHNT, CDR2 YENEEA. The CDR3 is 13 residues long. Trimming pared 5 bases from V and 7 bases from J, leaving 13 bases between. CDR3 sequence: CASSQVAGNTQYF. Written as DNA, the CDR3 is TGTGCCAGCAGCCAGGTGGCGGGTAATACGCAGTATTTT.

The rearrangement joins TRBV29-1 to TRBJ2-1; D not resolved. The CDR3 has 14 residues. CDR1 and CDR2 from the germline V gene are SQVTM and ANQGSEA. V was clipped by 3 bases and J by 1 base, with 10 bases between them. DNA of the CDR3: TGCAGCGTTGATGCGGCTTTTTCCTACAATGAGCAGTTCTTC. It yields the protein CSVDAAFSYNEQFF.

This chain links TRBV10-3 with TRBJ1-4, with 10 positions matching TRBD1. Germline assignment: CDR1 ENHRY and CDR2 SYGVKD. This CDR3 is built from 13 residues. V trimming: 5 bases; J trimming: 10 bases; junction bases outside the gene matches: 4. The CDR3 sequence is CAISTRTGGKLFF. The CDR3 nucleotides are TGTGCCATCAGTACTCGGACAGGGGGAAAACTGTTTTTT.

The chain is built from TRBV7-3 and TRBJ2-5, with 8 bases that match TRBD2. The germline V gene encodes CDR1 SGHTA and CDR2 FQGTGA. This CDR3 has 19 amino acids. The junction had 24 bases not matched to a gene; V was cut back by 8 bases and J by 4 bases. The CDR3 reads CASLLMVGLAGEGGETQYF. CDR3 bases: TGTGCCAGCCTCTTAATGGTCGGACTAGCTGGGGAGGGAGGAGAGACCCAGTACTTC.

This chain connects TRBV7-2 to TRBJ2-7; no clear D gene. V was cut by 0 bases and J by 0 bases, with 6 bases left in between. Germline V lookup: CDR1 SGHTA, CDR2 FQGNSA. The CDR3 runs to 14 residues. The CDR3 DNA sequence: TGTGCCAGCAGCTTAGCGGGCAGCTCCTACGAGCAGTACTTC. Residues: CASSLAGSSYEQYF.